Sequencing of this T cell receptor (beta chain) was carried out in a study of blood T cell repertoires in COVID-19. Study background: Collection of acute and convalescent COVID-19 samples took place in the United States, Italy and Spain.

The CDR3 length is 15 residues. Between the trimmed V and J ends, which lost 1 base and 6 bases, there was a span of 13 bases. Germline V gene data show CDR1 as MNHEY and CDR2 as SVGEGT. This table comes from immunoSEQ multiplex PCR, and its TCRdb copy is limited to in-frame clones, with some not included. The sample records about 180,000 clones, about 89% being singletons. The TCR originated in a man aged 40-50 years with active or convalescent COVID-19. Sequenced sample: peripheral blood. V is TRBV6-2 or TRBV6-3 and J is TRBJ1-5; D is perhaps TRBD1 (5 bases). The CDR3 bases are TGTGCCAGCAGTTACTTGGGAGGGGCCGGTCAGCCCCAGCATTTT. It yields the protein CASSYLGGAGQPQHF.